This T cell receptor beta chain was identified in a study of blood T cells in healthy people across ages. V lost 0 bases and J lost 1, with 6 bases in between. This CDR3 is 14 amino acids long. In germline, CDR1 is LNHNV, CDR2 YYDKDF (reference sequence). Remarks on this clonotype: Antigen specificity is unknown.

Study-level results: Roughly linear declines in TCR beta diversity per million T cells occurred with age.

A J-beta primer mix and a sample-barcoded 5' primer were used in a second PCR of roughly 7 to 12 cycles. TCRdb re-derived calls from the 5' RACE reads in MiXCR, one entry per CDR3 protein. The data hold about 1.6 million distinct CDR3 sequences, with about 35% observed a single time. The TCR originated in a woman in her 30s in good health. The chain joins TRBV15 to TRBJ1-1; no clear D. Sequencing was performed on blood. The CDR3 bases are TGTGCCACCAGCAGAGAGGGCAGGAACACTGAAGCTTTCTTT. This encodes CATSREGRNTEAFF.